This T cell receptor (beta chain) appears in the sequencing data of a study of blood T cell repertoires in COVID-19. In the study overall: Samples of COVID-19 (acute and convalescent) were obtained from the United States, Italy and Spain.

TCRdb's copy holds only in-frame clones and misses some; the assay was immunoSEQ multiplex PCR. Of 130,000 or so clones listed, 80% are singletons. The CDR3 extends over 16 amino acids. CDR1 and CDR2 (germline): MNHNY, SVGAGI (reference sequence). Trimming pared 3 bases from V and 0 bases from J, leaving 11 bases between. This sequence was found in a human donor in a cohort sampled during active COVID-19. Sequencing input: peripheral blood. V is TRBV6-6 and J is TRBJ1-4, with a possible D match to TRBD1 (6 bases). CDR3 residues: CASSYVDRPTNEKLFF. DNA of the CDR3: TGTGCCAGCAGTTATGTTGACAGGCCAACTAATGAAAAACTGTTTTTT.